A single sample is the source of the 32 T cell receptor beta chains below, sequenced in a study of T cell responses to AZD1222 COVID-19 vaccine. The assay was immunoSEQ multiplex PCR, and TCRdb's table has in-frame clones only and misses some. The sample lists fewer than 200,000 clones; more than 80% were seen once. The starting material was peripheral blood, obtained on day 0 of AZD1222 vaccination. These receptor sequences come from an adult in good health.

This chain joins TRBV6-2 or TRBV6-3 and TRBJ1-1, with D possibly matching TRBD1 (6 bases). CDR1 and CDR2 (germline): MNHEY, SVGEGT. CDR3 length: 18 amino acids. Deletions cut 1 base from V and 1 base from J, with 19 bases between. The CDR3 sequence: CASSYWPLEGQSNTEAFF. The CDR3 nucleotides read TGTGCCAGCAGTTACTGGCCTCTTGAGGGACAATCGAACACTGAAGCTTTCTTT.

CDR3 bases: TGCAGCGTCGCAGATAACCGGGAGGGCTACGAGCAGTACTTC. Its protein product is CSVADNREGYEQYF. The chain is built from TRBV29-1 and TRBJ2-7; 8 nucleotides agree with TRBD2. The germline V gene encodes CDR1 SQVTM and CDR2 ANQGSEA. V lost 6 bases to trimming and J lost 3 bases; unmatched junction nucleotides: 10. This CDR3 is built from 14 residues.

The V call is TRBV14, the J call TRBJ2-7, with D tentatively TRBD1 (6 bases). Germline V CDR1 and CDR2: SGHDN, FVKESK. Trimming removed 0 bases at V and 1 base at J, with 25 bases between. CDR3 length: 20 residues. CDR3 coding DNA: TGTGCCAGCAGCCAAGAATCCGAACGGATTGGTCCGGACAGATCCTACGAGCAGTACTTC. It yields the protein CASSQESERIGPDRSYEQYF.

The rearrangement uses TRBV19 and TRBJ2-1; 8 nucleotides line up with TRBD2. Germline trimming cut 4 bases from V and 6 bases from J; bases unmatched to any gene: 5. The CDR3 totals 14 residues. The germline CDR1 and CDR2 sequences are LNHDA and SQIVND (reference sequence). The CDR3 reads CASSRSGSGNEQFF. In DNA form, the CDR3 reads TGTGCCAGTAGTAGAAGCGGGAGTGGCAATGAGCAGTTCTTC.

V usage is TRBV29-1 and J usage is TRBJ1-2; possible D gene TRBD1, 6 bases. V was shortened by 6 bases and J by 0 bases, with 20 bases between the two germline ends. This CDR3 region has 16 residues. CDR1 and CDR2 from the germline V gene are SQVTM and ANQGSEA. As DNA, the CDR3 is TGCAGCGTCATACAGGGCATCCCGGGGACTAACTATGGCTACACCTTC. Amino acid sequence: CSVIQGIPGTNYGYTF.

The rearrangement links TRBV7-9 to TRBJ1-1; D is perhaps TRBD1 (5 bases). The V end was cut by 1 base, the J end by 4 bases, with 10 bases between. In germline, CDR1 is SEHNR, CDR2 FQNEAQ (reference sequence). This CDR3 spans 14 amino acids. The CDR3 DNA is TGTGCCAGCAGCTTAGTAGGGGTCTCCACTGAAGCTTTCTTT. It translates to CASSLVGVSTEAFF.

This chain links TRBV11-2 with TRBJ2-7; 11 nucleotides align to TRBD2. This CDR3 is built from 17 residues. Germline values: CDR1 SGHAT, CDR2 FQNNGV. V was pared by 5 bases and J by 5 bases, with 14 bases of the junction left unmatched. This CDR3 reads CASSPYPTSGSANEQYF. In nucleotides, the CDR3 is TGTGCCAGCAGCCCATACCCCACTAGCGGGAGTGCTAACGAGCAGTACTTC.

V usage is TRBV12-5 and J usage is TRBJ2-1; D is unclear. Between the trimmed V and J ends, which lost 5 bases and 7 bases, there was a span of 12 bases. In germline, CDR1 is LGHNT, CDR2 FRNRAP. This CDR3 contains 13 residues. The CDR3 nucleotides are TGTGCTAGTGGTCCCTCCATGGGGAATGAGCAGTTCTTC. Amino acids: CASGPSMGNEQFF.

The chain uses TRBV7-7 and TRBJ2-1; D call uncertain. Per the germline V gene, CDR1 is SSHAT and CDR2 is FNYEAQ (reference sequence). The CDR3 extends over 13 amino acids. The V end was cut by 5 bases, the J end by 6 bases, with 11 bases between. In DNA form, the CDR3 reads TGTGCCAGCAGCCGAAACTTGGGCAATGAGCAGTTCTTC. Translated: CASSRNLGNEQFF.

V gene TRBV9 combines with J gene TRBJ2-2, with TRBD2 identical over 9 bases. The CDR3 spans 16 residues. V lost 5 bases to trimming and J lost 4 bases; unmatched junction nucleotides: 9. Germline V gene lookup returns CDR1 SGDLS and CDR2 YYNGEE. The CDR3 is CASSRTGTSSTGELFF. For the CDR3, the DNA is TGTGCCAGCAGTAGAACCGGGACTAGCAGCACCGGGGAGCTGTTTTTT. The entire variable domain, with the rest obtained from reference TRBV9 and TRBJ2-2, is as follows: DSGVTQTPKHLITATGQRVTLRCSPRSGDLSVYWYQQSLDQGLQFLIQYYNGEERAKGNILERFSAQQFPDLHSELNLSSLELGDSALYFCASSRTGTSSTGELFFGEGSRLTVL.

This clone was counted once. V is TRBV18 and J is TRBJ1-2; 10 nucleotides align to TRBD1. Germline values: CDR1 KGHSH, CDR2 LQKENI. The J segment lost 3 bases and the V segment lost 5 bases, leaving 6 bases of the junction unmatched. The CDR3 length is 15 residues. For the CDR3, the DNA is TGTGCCAGCTCAGCCACGACAGGGGGCGACTATGGCTACACCTTC. It encodes CASSATTGGDYGYTF.

The chain employs TRBV27 and TRBJ1-2, with a weak D call TRBD1 (6 bases). The CDR3 loop spans 16 amino acids. The V end was cut by 1 base, the J end by 5 bases, with 17 bases between. The germline V gene encodes CDR1 MNHEY and CDR2 SMNVEV (reference sequence). The CDR3 DNA reads TGTGCCAGCAGTTTATTTTCGGGGGCCTCCGTTTATGGCTACACCTTC. Translated, it gives CASSLFSGASVYGYTF.

The chain has TRBV5-1 and TRBJ2-1; 11 positions match TRBD2. This CDR3 has 19 residues. J gave up 2 bases and V 4 bases, and 14 bases lay outside the gene matches. The germline gives CDR1 SGHRS, CDR2 YFSETQ. The CDR3 is CASSLRALLAGVTYNEQFF. The CDR3, as DNA: TGCGCCAGCAGCCTCCGGGCACTACTAGCGGGAGTTACCTACAATGAGCAGTTCTTC.

The V call is TRBV16, the J call TRBJ2-1; the D call may be TRBD1 or TRBD2 (5 bases each). From germline, CDR1 is KGHSY and CDR2 FQNENV. V was shortened by 6 bases and J by 3 bases, with 21 bases between the two germline ends. The CDR3 runs to 17 residues. The CDR3 loop is CASSHTRTGTIYNEQFF. The CDR3 DNA reads TGTGCCAGCAGTCATACTCGAACCGGGACCATCTACAATGAGCAGTTCTTC.

V and J are TRBV12-3 or TRBV12-4 and TRBJ2-3; D remains ambiguous. The ends were cut back, 3 bases at V and 2 bases at J, with 6 bases in the middle. The CDR3 consists of 13 residues. CDR3 DNA: TGTGCCAGCAGTTTGGTTTTCACAGATACGCAGTATTTT. Translated: CASSLVFTDTQYF.

CDR3 in DNA: TGTGCCAGCAGCCAAGCTCTCGGGGGAAACACCATATATTTT. This gives the protein CASSQALGGNTIYF. The gene calls are TRBV3-1 (or the pseudogene TRBV3-2) and TRBJ1-3; unclear D gene. Germline V gene sequence: CDR1 LGHDT, CDR2 YNNKEL (reference sequence). The CDR3 extends over 14 amino acids. Between the trimmed V and J ends, which lost 1 base and 4 bases, there was a span of 8 bases.

The chain couples TRBV20-1 to TRBJ2-7; perhaps D is TRBD1 or TRBD2 (5 bases each). CDR1 and CDR2 (germline): DFQATT, SNEGSKA (reference sequence). V lost 6 bases to trimming and J lost 5 bases, with 11 bases between them. The CDR3 is made up of 11 amino acids. The chain's CDR3 is CSADGGDEQYF. CDR3 sequence (DNA): TGCAGTGCGGATGGGGGAGACGAGCAGTACTTC.

There are a few counts of this clone. The chain couples TRBV6-5 to TRBJ2-1, with TRBD2 matching 9 bases. Per germline, CDR1 MNHEY and CDR2 SVGAGI. V trimming: 4 bases; J trimming: 0 bases; junction bases outside the gene matches: 4. The CDR3 loop spans 16 amino acids. Here the CDR3 reads CASSLTTSGSYNEQFF. CDR3 sequence (DNA): TGTGCCAGCAGTTTGACGACTAGCGGCTCCTACAATGAGCAGTTCTTC.

The rearrangement uses TRBV12-3 or TRBV12-4 and TRBJ2-7; D is perhaps TRBD2 (6 bases). CDR3 length: 13 residues. Between the trimmed V and J ends, which lost 4 bases and 4 bases, there was a span of 11 bases. The CDR3 reads CASSSGGGYEQYF. CDR3 in DNA: TGTGCCAGCAGTTCGGGTGGAGGGTACGAGCAGTACTTC.

The chain couples TRBV4-2 to TRBJ2-3, with 9 nucleotides matching TRBD2. The J segment lost 4 bases and the V segment lost 0 bases, leaving 17 bases of the junction unmatched. The germline gives CDR1 LGHNA, CDR2 YNFKEQ. This CDR3 spans 20 amino acids. CDR3 region: CASSQDQWDSGRQGADTQYF. The DNA for the CDR3 is TGTGCCAGCAGCCAAGATCAGTGGGATAGCGGGAGACAAGGTGCAGATACGCAGTATTTT.

The rearrangement joins TRBV4-2 to TRBJ1-4; D unresolved. V was clipped by 0 bases and J by 3 bases, with 17 bases between them. This CDR3 has 18 amino acids. Germline CDR1 reads LGHNA; CDR2 reads YNFKEQ. The CDR3 DNA reads as TGTGCCAGCAGCCAAGATTGGACGCAGGTTCGATCTAATGAAAAACTGTTTTTT. It encodes CASSQDWTQVRSNEKLFF.

The chain employs TRBV30 and TRBJ1-1, with unresolved D. V was shortened by 0 bases and J by 1 base, with 9 bases between the two germline ends. CDR1 and CDR2 (germline): GTSNPN, SVGIG (reference sequence). This CDR3 contains 14 residues. CDR3 amino acids: CAWSVSTPNTEAFF. The CDR3 DNA reads as TGTGCCTGGAGTGTAAGCACTCCGAACACTGAAGCTTTCTTT.

This chain links TRBV3-1 (or the pseudogene TRBV3-2) with TRBJ2-1; TRBD1 matches at 8 bases. Germline V gene sequence: CDR1 LGHDT, CDR2 YNNKEL (reference sequence). This CDR3 region has 16 residues. Trimming cost V 0 bases and J 4 bases; bases outside gene matches: 5. The CDR3 coding sequence is TGTGCCAGCAGCCAAGAGGGGACAGGCTTTTACAATGAGCAGTTCTTC. It codes for CASSQEGTGFYNEQFF.

The table lists this clone with a count of one. The chain employs TRBV5-6 and TRBJ2-5, with 7 bases matching TRBD1. The ends lost 5 bases at V and 1 base at J; junction bases unmatched: 5. The CDR3 contains 14 residues. Per germline, CDR1 SGHDT and CDR2 YYEEEE. The CDR3 region has the DNA TGTGCCAGCAGACTGACAGGGACCCAAGAGACCCAGTACTTC. Amino acid sequence: CASRLTGTQETQYF.

The chain couples TRBV28 to TRBJ2-6; TRBD1 is a possible D gene (5 bases). From germline, CDR1 is MDHEN and CDR2 SYDVKM. With 7 bases removed from V and 1 base from J, the gap between germline ends came to 17 bases. The CDR3 sequence is 17 residues long. This CDR3 is CASTQSPPGSGANVLTF. CDR3 bases: TGTGCCAGCACCCAGTCCCCCCCAGGGTCTGGGGCCAACGTCCTGACTTTC.

The chain combines TRBV5-8 with TRBJ1-3; D not certain. Germline CDR1 and CDR2: SGHTS and YDEGEE. The CDR3 sequence is 15 residues long. V was shortened by 0 bases and J by 1 base, with 8 bases between the two germline ends. The CDR3, as DNA: TGTGCCAGCAGCTTGGCCTTGTGGTCTGGAAACACCATATATTTT. Translation gives CASSLALWSGNTIYF.

This chain links TRBV2 with TRBJ2-7, with D uncertain. V was pared by 8 bases and J by 0 bases, with 14 bases between. The CDR3 is 14 residues long. The V gene's germline CDR1 is SNHLY and CDR2 FYNNEI. The CDR3 DNA sequence: TGTGCCAGCCCAACAGAGCCCTCCTCCTACGAGCAGTACTTC. Translation: CASPTEPSSYEQYF.

This chain links TRBV27 with TRBJ2-1; weak D call: TRBD2 (6 bases). Germline loops: CDR1 MNHEY, CDR2 SMNVEV (reference sequence). This CDR3 contains 17 residues. The V and J ends lost 3 bases and 0 bases respectively, with 15 bases between them. The CDR3 is CASSFFTSLPSYNEQFF. In DNA form, the CDR3 reads TGTGCCAGCAGTTTCTTCACTAGCTTACCCTCCTACAATGAGCAGTTCTTC.

The genes are TRBV25-1 and TRBJ1-6; 10 bases fit TRBD1. V was clipped by 6 bases and J by 10 bases; unmatched bases: 15. The CDR3 has 17 amino acids. CDR1 and CDR2 (germline): MGHDK, SYGVNS. CDR3 DNA sequence: TGTGCCAGCAGAACCGGGACAGGGGCCTCGGGGCGGTCACCCCTCCACTTT. This gives the protein CASRTGTGASGRSPLHF. The full variable domain, with the rest looked up from reference TRBV25-1 and TRBJ1-6, is EADIYQTPRYLVIGTGKKITLECSQTMGHDKMYWYQQDPGMELHLIHYSYGVNSTEKGDLSSESTVSRIRTEHFPLTLESARPSHTSQYLCASRTGTGASGRSPLHFGNGTRLTVT.

In this sample, this clone turned up once. The chain recombines TRBV3-1 (or the pseudogene TRBV3-2) with TRBJ1-2; no definite D call. V dropped 10 bases and J dropped 7 bases, with 16 bases sitting between them. The germline V gene encodes CDR1 LGHDT and CDR2 YNNKEL (reference sequence). The CDR3 has 12 residues. The CDR3 reads CAISRSEGGYTF. CDR3 nucleotide sequence: TGTGCCATTTCTAGGTCGGAGGGTGGCTACACCTTC.

The chain uses TRBV3-1 (or the pseudogene TRBV3-2) and TRBJ1-5; D remains ambiguous. Germline V CDR1 and CDR2: LGHDT, YNNKEL (reference sequence). The CDR3 extends over 16 amino acids. V was cut by 0 bases and J by 6 bases, with 15 bases left in between. The CDR3 DNA reads as TGTGCCAGCAGCCAAGATGTCCCGAGGGAGGGTCAGCCCCAGCATTTT. Residues: CASSQDVPREGQPQHF.

The gene calls are TRBV6-2 or TRBV6-3 and TRBJ2-3, with 7 positions matching TRBD2. The germline gives CDR1 MNHEY, CDR2 SVGEGT. The CDR3 is 14 amino acids. The ends lost 6 bases at V and 4 bases at J; junction bases unmatched: 7. The CDR3 DNA sequence: TGTGCCAGCAGCTTCCTTCGGGGGGCAGATACGCAGTATTTT. It translates to CASSFLRGADTQYF.